The 13 T cell receptor beta chains listed next were all sequenced from one sample in a study of T cell responses to AZD1222 COVID-19 vaccine. Here immunoSEQ multiplex PCR was the method, and the copy in TCRdb shows in-frame clones only, minus some. Here the sample spans fewer than 200,000 clones, around 90% being singletons. The specimen comprised peripheral blood, sampled on day 0 of AZD1222 vaccination. Receptor source: an adult in good health.

The chain recombines TRBV6-4 with TRBJ2-5; D could derive from TRBD1 or TRBD2 (7 bases each). The CDR3 is 16 residues long. CDR1 and CDR2 from the germline V gene are MRHNA and SNTAGT. V was pared by 0 bases and J by 5 bases, with 16 bases between. This chain's CDR3 is CASSDSKRQGGETQYF. CDR3 coding DNA: TGTGCCAGCAGTGACTCGAAGAGACAGGGAGGGGAGACCCAGTACTTC.

The V gene is TRBV15, the J gene TRBJ1-1; D uncertain. The CDR3 spans 14 residues. The V gene's germline CDR1 is LNHNV and CDR2 YYDKDF (reference sequence). V lost 0 bases to trimming and J lost 5 bases, with 10 bases between them. CDR3 residues: CATSREALRTEAFF. The CDR3 nucleotides are TGTGCCACCAGCAGAGAGGCCTTGAGGACTGAAGCTTTCTTT.

CDR3 loop: CASSLGSSGNTIYF. The CDR3, as DNA: TGTGCCAGCAGCTTGGGGAGCTCTGGAAACACCATATATTTT. The chain joins TRBV5-6 to TRBJ1-3; D unclear. V was pared by 0 bases and J by 0 bases, with 4 bases between. Germline V CDR1 and CDR2: SGHDT, YYEEEE. The CDR3 runs to 14 residues. Looking up the rest from reference TRBV5-6 and TRBJ1-3 gives the full variable domain: DAGVTQSPTHLIKTRGQQVTLRCSPKSGHDTVSWYQQALGQGPQFIFQYYEEEERQRGNFPDRFSGHQFPNYSSELNVNALLLGDSALYLCASSLGSSGNTIYFGEGSWLTVV.

This clone was observed a few times. The chain links TRBV27 to TRBJ2-5; perhaps TRBD2 as D (6 bases). V shed 5 bases and J shed 4 bases, with 17 bases lying between them. The CDR3 covers 15 residues. In germline, CDR1 is MNHEY, CDR2 SMNVEV (reference sequence). Written as DNA, the CDR3 is TGTGCCAGCAGTCGATCGGGACTCTCGGGAGAGACCCAGTACTTC. Protein sequence: CASSRSGLSGETQYF.

The V call is TRBV19, the J call TRBJ2-2; unclear D gene. Trimming took 9 bases from V and 4 from J, leaving 15 bases between them. The CDR3 covers 14 residues. Germline CDR1 LNHDA, CDR2 SQIVND (reference sequence). CDR3 in amino acids: CASQPGRSTGELFF. DNA of the CDR3: TGTGCCAGCCAACCGGGTCGAAGCACCGGGGAGCTGTTTTTT.

The rearrangement uses TRBV3-1 (or the pseudogene TRBV3-2) and TRBJ2-2; D possibly matches TRBD1 or TRBD2 (5 bases each). The CDR3 sequence is 17 residues long. CDR1 is LGHDT and CDR2 is YNNKEL in the germline V gene (reference sequence). V lost 0 bases, J lost 2 bases, and 13 bases lay in between. The CDR3 here is CASSQDWGTTNTGELFF. CDR3 bases: TGTGCCAGCAGCCAAGATTGGGGGACCACCAACACCGGGGAGCTGTTTTTT.

This chain uses TRBV5-4 with TRBJ2-2; D gene unclear. CDR3 length equals 13 residues. In germline, CDR1 is SGHNT, CDR2 YYREEE (reference sequence). Between the trimmed V and J ends, which lost 4 bases and 13 bases, there was a span of 17 bases. Here the CDR3 DNA reads TGTGCCAGCAGCAGCAGGTCTACCCCTCGGCTGTTTTTT. Encoded protein: CASSSRSTPRLFF.

This chain links TRBV7-2 with TRBJ1-2; 9 nucleotides agree with TRBD1. In germline, CDR1 is SGHTA, CDR2 FQGNSA. The V gene end was trimmed by 5 bases and the J gene end by 6 bases; junction bases not matched to a gene: 19. This CDR3 is built from 18 residues. The CDR3 DNA follows: TGTGCCAGCAGCCCGAGAGGACAGGGGTTGGTATTGCGAAATGGCTACACCTTC. Amino acid sequence: CASSPRGQGLVLRNGYTF.

This clone was recorded many times. The V and J genes are TRBV3-1 (or the pseudogene TRBV3-2) and TRBJ2-7; D unclear. CDR1 LGHDT and CDR2 YNNKEL come from the germline V gene (reference sequence). The germline V and J ends were trimmed by 6 bases and 6 bases, with 9 bases remaining between them. This CDR3 spans 11 amino acids. The CDR3 spells CASSLSGEQYF. The CDR3, as DNA: TGTGCCAGCAGTCTCTCGGGCGAGCAGTACTTC.

DNA of the CDR3: TGTGCCAGCAGCCGTCCGACCACTGGTAATTCACCCCTCCACTTT. Translating gives CASSRPTTGNSPLHF. This rearrangement joins TRBV27 to TRBJ1-6; D unresolved. Deletions cut 6 bases from V and 6 bases from J, with 15 bases between. The CDR3 spans 15 residues. Per the germline V gene, CDR1 is MNHEY and CDR2 is SMNVEV (reference sequence).

The V and J genes are TRBV18 and TRBJ2-7, with 8 nucleotides matching TRBD1. CDR1 is KGHSH and CDR2 is LQKENI in the germline V gene. This CDR3 has 16 residues. V dropped 1 base and J dropped 0; count of bases not matched to a gene: 5. The CDR3 here is CASSPRGGQGSYEQYF. CDR3 DNA: TGTGCCAGCTCACCACGGGGCGGACAGGGCTCCTACGAGCAGTACTTC.

The chain is built from TRBV4-3 and TRBJ1-6; D call uncertain. Trimming stripped 5 bases from V and 7 bases from J, with 12 bases between. The CDR3 has 14 amino acids. Per the germline V gene, CDR1 is LGHNA and CDR2 is YSLEER. CDR3 DNA: TGCGCCAGCAGCAGAAGGTTTGAGAATTCACCCCTCCACTTT. It translates to CASSRRFENSPLHF.

This chain links TRBV7-2 with TRBJ2-3, with D uncertain. The CDR3 extends over 11 amino acids. V lost 1 base and J 8 bases, leaving 4 bases between the germline ends. CDR1 and CDR2 (germline): SGHTA, FQGNSA. This CDR3 reads CASSLVGTQYF. CDR3 nucleotide sequence: TGTGCCAGCAGCTTAGTTGGTACGCAGTATTTT.